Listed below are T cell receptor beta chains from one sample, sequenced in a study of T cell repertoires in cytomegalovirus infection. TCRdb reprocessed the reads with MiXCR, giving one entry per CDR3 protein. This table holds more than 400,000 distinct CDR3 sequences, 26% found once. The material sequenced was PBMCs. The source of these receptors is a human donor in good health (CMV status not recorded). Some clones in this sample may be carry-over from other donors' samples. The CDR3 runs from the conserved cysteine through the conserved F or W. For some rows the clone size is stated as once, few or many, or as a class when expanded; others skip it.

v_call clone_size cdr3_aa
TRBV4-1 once CASSQVGPLTLDEQFF
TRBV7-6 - CASSLLGRDSANEQFF
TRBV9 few CASSVGTGAGANVLTF
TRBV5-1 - CASSTRYQETQYF
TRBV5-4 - CASRLRQEHTGELFF
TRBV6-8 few CASSKERTGTYEQYF
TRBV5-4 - CASRGSPILNTEAFF
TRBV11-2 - CASSPRQGSNTGELFF
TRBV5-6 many CASSGGSRTDTQYF
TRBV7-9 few CASSPPQGGARDTQYF
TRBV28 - CASSLSYKLQGTGAGDEQFF
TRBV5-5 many CASSPQDLSSYNSPLHF
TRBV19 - CASSIPDRNTEAFF
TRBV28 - CASSPGQGWMTWNSPLHF
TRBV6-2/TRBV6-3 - CASSSQGPETQYF
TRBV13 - CASSLGGGRAADTQYF
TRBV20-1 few CSALDRDSGNTIYF
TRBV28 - CASSIPRQGRQPQHF
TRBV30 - CAWSPNPGQGTYEQYF
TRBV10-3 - CAISEKDSIQPEQFF
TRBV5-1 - CASSLIRGVSTDTQYF
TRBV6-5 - CASSYGGKIEGYTF
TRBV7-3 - CASSLMGGEQYF
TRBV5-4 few CASSLQGHGYTF
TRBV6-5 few CASKKGVAGTGINYGYTF
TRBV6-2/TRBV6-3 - CASTPGRGGKNIQYF
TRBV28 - CASSTSGNLPGELFF
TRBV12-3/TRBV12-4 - CASSPRGESSYNEQFF